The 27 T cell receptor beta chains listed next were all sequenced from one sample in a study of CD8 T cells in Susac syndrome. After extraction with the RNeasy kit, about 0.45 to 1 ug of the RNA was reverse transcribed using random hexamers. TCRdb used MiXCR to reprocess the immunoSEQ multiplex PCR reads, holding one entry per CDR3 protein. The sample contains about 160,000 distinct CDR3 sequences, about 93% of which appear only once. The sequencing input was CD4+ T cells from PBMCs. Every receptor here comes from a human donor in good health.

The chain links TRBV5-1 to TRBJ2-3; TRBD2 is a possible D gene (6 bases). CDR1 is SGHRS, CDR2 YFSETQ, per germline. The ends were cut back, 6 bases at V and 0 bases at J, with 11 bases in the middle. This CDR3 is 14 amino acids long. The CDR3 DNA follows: TGCGCCAGCAACCGGGACTTCAGCACAGATACGCAGTATTTT. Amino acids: CASNRDFSTDTQYF.

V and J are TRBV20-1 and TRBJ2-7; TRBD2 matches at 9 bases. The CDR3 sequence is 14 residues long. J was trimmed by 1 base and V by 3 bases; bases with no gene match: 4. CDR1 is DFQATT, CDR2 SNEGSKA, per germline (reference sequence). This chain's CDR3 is CSASQRGASYEQYF. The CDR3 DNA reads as TGCAGTGCTAGCCAGCGGGGGGCGTCCTACGAGCAGTACTTC.

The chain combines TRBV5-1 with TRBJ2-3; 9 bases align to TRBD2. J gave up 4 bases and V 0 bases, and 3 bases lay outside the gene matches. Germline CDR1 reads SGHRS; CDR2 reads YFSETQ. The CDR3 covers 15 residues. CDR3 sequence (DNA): TGCGCCAGCAGCTTGGGTAGCGGGGGCTCAGATACGCAGTATTTT. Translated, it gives CASSLGSGGSDTQYF.

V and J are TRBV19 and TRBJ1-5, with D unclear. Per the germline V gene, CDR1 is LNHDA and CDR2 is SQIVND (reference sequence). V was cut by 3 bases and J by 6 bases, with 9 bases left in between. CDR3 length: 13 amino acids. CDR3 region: CASSMQVFQPQHF. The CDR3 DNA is TGTGCCAGTAGTATGCAGGTCTTTCAGCCCCAGCATTTT. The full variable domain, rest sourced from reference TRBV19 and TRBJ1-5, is DGGITQSPKYLFRKEGQNVTLSCEQNLNHDAMYWYRQDPGQGLRLIYYSQIVNDFQKGDIAEGYSVSREKKESFPLTVTSAQKNPTAFYLCASSMQVFQPQHFGDGTRLSIL.

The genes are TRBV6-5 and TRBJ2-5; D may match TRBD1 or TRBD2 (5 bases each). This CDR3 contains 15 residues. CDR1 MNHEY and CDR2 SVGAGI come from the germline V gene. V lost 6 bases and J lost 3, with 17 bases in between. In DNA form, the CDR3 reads TGTGCCAGCAGCCCCGAGGGGCAGGGAGAAGAGACCCAGTACTTC. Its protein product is CASSPEGQGEETQYF.

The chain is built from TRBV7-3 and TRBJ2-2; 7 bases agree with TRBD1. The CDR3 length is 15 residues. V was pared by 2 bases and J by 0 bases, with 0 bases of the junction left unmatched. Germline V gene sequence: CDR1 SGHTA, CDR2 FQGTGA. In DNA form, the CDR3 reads TGTGCCAGCAGCTTACAGGGGGCGAACACCGGGGAGCTGTTTTTT. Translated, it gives CASSLQGANTGELFF.

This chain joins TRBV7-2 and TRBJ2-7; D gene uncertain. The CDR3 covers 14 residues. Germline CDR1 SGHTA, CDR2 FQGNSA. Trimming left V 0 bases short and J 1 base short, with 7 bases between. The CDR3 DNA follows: TGTGCCAGCAGCTTAGCCAGTGGTTCCTACGAGCAGTACTTC. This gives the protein CASSLASGSYEQYF.

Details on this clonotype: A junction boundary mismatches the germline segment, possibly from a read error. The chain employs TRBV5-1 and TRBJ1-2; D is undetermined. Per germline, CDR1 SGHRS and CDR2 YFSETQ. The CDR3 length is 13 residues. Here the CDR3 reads CASSSEVVQSVAF. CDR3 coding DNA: TGCGCCAGCAGCAGCGAGGTCGTACAGTCGGTGGCATTC.

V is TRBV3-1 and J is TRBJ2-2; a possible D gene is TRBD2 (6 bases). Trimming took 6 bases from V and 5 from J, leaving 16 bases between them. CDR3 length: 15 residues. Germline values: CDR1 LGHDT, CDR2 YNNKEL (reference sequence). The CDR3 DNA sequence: TGTGCCAGCAGGAAGGCCTGGCGGGGAACCGGGGAGCTGTTTTTT. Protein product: CASRKAWRGTGELFF. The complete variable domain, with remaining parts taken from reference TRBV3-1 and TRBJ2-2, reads DTAVSQTPKYLVTQMGNDKSIKCEQNLGHDTMYWYKQDSKKFLKIMFSYNNKELIINETVPNRFSPKSPDKAHLNLHINSLELGDSAVYFCASRKAWRGTGELFFGEGSRLTVL.

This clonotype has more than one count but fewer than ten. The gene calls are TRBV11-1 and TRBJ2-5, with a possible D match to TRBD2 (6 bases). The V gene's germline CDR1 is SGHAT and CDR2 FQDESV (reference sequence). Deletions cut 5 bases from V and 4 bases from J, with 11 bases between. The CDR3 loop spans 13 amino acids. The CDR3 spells CASSLGLGETQYF. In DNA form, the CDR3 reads TGTGCCAGCAGCCTGGGACTTGGAGAGACCCAGTACTTC.

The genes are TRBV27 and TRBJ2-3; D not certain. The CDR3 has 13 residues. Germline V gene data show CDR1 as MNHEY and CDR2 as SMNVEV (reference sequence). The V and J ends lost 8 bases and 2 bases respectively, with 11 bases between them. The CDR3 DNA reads TGTGCCAGCCGCTCCGGGCCCACAGATACGCAGTATTTT. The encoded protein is CASRSGPTDTQYF.

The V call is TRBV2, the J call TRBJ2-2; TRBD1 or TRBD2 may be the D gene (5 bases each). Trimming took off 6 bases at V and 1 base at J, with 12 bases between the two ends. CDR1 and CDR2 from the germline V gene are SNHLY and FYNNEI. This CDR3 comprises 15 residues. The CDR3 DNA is TGTGCCAGCAGCTGGGACGGCCTGAACACCGGGGAGCTGTTTTTT. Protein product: CASSWDGLNTGELFF.

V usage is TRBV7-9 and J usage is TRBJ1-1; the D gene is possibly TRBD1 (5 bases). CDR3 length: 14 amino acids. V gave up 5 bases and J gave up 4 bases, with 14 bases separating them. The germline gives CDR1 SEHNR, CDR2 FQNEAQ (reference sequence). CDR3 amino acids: CASSPRGDSTEAFF. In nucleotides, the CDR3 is TGTGCCAGCAGCCCCCGGGGGGATTCCACTGAAGCTTTCTTT.

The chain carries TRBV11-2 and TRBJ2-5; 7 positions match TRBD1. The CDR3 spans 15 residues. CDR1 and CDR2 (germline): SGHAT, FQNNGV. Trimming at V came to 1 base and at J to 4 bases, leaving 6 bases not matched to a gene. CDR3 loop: CASSLGQGRGETQYF. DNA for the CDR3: TGTGCCAGCAGCTTAGGACAGGGCCGAGGAGAGACCCAGTACTTC.

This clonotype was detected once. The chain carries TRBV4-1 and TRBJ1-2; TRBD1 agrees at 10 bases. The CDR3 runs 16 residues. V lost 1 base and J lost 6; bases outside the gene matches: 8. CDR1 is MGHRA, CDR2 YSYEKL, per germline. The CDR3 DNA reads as TGCGCCAGCAGCCAAGGGGGACAGGGGACTTCGAATGGCTACACCTTC. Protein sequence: CASSQGGQGTSNGYTF.

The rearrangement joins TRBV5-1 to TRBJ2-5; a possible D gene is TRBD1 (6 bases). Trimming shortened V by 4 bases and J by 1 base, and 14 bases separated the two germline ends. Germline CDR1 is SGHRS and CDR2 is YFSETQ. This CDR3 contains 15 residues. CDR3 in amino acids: CASSPSDRTQETQYF. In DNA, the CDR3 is TGCGCCAGCAGCCCTTCCGACAGGACCCAAGAGACCCAGTACTTC.

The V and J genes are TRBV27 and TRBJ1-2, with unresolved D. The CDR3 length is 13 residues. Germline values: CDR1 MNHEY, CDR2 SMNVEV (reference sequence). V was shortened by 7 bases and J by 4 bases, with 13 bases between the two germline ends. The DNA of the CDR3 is TGTGCCAGCACCCTACAAGACCCCTATGGCTACACCTTC. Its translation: CASTLQDPYGYTF.

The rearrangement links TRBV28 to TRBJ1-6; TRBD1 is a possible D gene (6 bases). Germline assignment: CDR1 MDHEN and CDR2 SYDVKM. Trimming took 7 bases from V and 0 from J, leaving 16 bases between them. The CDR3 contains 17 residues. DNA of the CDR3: TGTGCCAGCAACCAGATCCTGGACAGCTCCTATAATTCACCCCTCCACTTT. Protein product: CASNQILDSSYNSPLHF.

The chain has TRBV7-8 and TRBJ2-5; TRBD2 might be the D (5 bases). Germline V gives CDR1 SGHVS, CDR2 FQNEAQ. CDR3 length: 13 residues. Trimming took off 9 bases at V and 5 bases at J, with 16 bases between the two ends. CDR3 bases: TGTGCCAGTAGGAAAAACTCGGGGGAGACCCAGTACTTC. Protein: CASRKNSGETQYF.

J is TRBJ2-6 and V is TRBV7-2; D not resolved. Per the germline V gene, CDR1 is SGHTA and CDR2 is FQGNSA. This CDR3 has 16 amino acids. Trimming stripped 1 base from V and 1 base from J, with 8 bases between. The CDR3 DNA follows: TGTGCCAGCAGCTTAGGGGCCTATTCTGGGGCCAACGTCCTGACTTTC. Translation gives CASSLGAYSGANVLTF. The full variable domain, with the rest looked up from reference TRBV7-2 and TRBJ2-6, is GAGVSQSPSNKVTEKGKDVELRCDPISGHTALYWYRQSLGQGLEFLIYFQGNSAPDKSGLPSDRFSAERTGGSVSTLTIQRTQQEDSAVYLCASSLGAYSGANVLTFGAGSRLTVL.

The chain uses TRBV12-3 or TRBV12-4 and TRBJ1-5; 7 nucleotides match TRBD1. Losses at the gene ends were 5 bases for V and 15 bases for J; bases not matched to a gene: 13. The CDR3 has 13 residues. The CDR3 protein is CASSRTGAGRLHF. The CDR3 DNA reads TGTGCCAGCAGTCGCACAGGGGCAGGGCGTCTGCATTTT.

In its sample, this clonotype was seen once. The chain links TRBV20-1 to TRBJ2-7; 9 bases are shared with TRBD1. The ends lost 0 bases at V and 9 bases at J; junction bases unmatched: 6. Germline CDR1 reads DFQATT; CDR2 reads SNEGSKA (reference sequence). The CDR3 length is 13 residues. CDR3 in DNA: TGCAGTGCTAGAGATCCGGGACAGGGAGGGCAGTACTTC. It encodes CSARDPGQGGQYF.

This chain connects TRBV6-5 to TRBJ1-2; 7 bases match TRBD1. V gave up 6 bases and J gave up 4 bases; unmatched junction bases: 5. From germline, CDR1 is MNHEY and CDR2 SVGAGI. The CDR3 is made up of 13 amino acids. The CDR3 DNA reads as TGTGCCAGCAGGGCAGACAGGGCCTATGGCTACACCTTC. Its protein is CASRADRAYGYTF.

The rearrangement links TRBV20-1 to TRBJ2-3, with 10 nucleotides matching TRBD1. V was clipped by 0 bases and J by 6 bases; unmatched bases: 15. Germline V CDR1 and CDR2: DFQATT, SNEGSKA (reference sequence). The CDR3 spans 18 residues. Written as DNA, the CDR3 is TGCAGTGCTAGAGATCTCGAGACAGGGGGCTCAAGGTCGGATACGCAGTATTTT. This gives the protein CSARDLETGGSRSDTQYF.

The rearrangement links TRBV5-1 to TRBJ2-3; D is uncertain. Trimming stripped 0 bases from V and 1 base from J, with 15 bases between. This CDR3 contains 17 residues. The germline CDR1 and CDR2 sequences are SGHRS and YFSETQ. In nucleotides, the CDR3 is TGCGCCAGCAGCTTGGGGTCCGGAGCCCTACGCACAGATACGCAGTATTTT. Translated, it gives CASSLGSGALRTDTQYF.

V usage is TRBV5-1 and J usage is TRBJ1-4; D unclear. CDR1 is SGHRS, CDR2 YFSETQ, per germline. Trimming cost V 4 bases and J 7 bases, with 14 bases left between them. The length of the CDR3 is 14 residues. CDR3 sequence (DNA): TGCGCCAGCAGCCAGGACGGACCCGGTGAAAAACTGTTTTTT. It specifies CASSQDGPGEKLFF.

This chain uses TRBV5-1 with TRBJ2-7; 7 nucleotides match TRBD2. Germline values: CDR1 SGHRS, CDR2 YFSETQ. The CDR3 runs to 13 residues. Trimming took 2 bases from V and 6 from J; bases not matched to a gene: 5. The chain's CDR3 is CASSFNWGGEQYF. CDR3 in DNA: TGCGCCAGCAGCTTCAATTGGGGGGGCGAGCAGTACTTC.